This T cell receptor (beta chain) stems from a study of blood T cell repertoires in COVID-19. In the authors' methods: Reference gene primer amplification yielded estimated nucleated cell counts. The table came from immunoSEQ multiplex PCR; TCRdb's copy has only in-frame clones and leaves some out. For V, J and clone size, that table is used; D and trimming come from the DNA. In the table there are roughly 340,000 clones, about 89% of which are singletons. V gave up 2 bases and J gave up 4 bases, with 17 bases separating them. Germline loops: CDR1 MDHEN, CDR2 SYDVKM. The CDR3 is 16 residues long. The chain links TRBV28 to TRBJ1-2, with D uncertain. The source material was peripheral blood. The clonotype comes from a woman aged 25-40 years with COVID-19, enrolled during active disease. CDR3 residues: CASSLRAANGAYGYTF. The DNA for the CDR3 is TGTGCCAGCAGTTTAAGAGCTGCGAATGGAGCCTATGGCTACACCTTC.